Listed below are T cell receptor beta chains from one sample, sequenced in a study of regulatory T cells in long-lasting Graves disease. TCRdb redid the calling of the multiplex PCR reads with MiXCR, one entry per CDR3 protein. The profile shows 540,000 or so distinct CDR3 sequences, approximately 13% of them singletons. These sequences were also reported in another study, on T cells in Graves' hyperthyroidism and ophthalmopathy.

The sequences come from peripheral blood mononuclear cells (PBMCs), collected at new diagnosis, from a patient treated with antithyroid drugs. These receptors all come from a man in his thirties or forties with Graves disease. Both conserved end residues are part of each CDR3. A D gene is named only where the DNA matches it firmly. Size values are once, few and many counts, or a class for expanded clones, and some rows have none.

CDR3 protein: CASTGGRAGGSFEQFF
CDR3 DNA: TGCGCCAGCACGGGGGGTCGAGCGGGAGGGTCATTTGAGCAGTTCTTC
clone size: many
D gene: TRBD2
J gene: TRBJ2-1
V gene: TRBV10-1

CDR3 protein: CASSFDTREETQYF
CDR3 DNA: TGTGCCAGCAGTTTTGACACCCGAGAAGAGACCCAGTACTTC
clone size: many
D gene: -
J gene: TRBJ2-5
V gene: TRBV12-3/TRBV12-4

CDR3 protein: CASSGRGAPTEQFF
CDR3 DNA: TGTGCCAGCAGTGGGCGGGGGGCCCCCACGGAGCAGTTCTTC
clone size: many
D gene: TRBD2
J gene: TRBJ2-1
V gene: TRBV28

CDR3 protein: CAVGTSGVYNEQFF
CDR3 DNA: TGTGCGGTGGGGACTAGCGGGGTATACAATGAGCAGTTCTTC
clone size: few
D gene: TRBD2
J gene: TRBJ2-1
V gene: TRBV12-3/TRBV12-4

CDR3 protein: CSARVVIAGYEQFF
CDR3 DNA: TGCAGTGCTAGAGTCGTGATAGCGGGCTATGAGCAGTTCTTC
clone size: many
D gene: TRBD2
J gene: TRBJ2-1
V gene: TRBV20-1

CDR3 protein: CAISAARWGAGSGRYTF
CDR3 DNA: TGTGCCATCAGTGCCGCTCGGTGGGGGGCCGGCTCGGGTCGCTACACCTTC
clone size: many
D gene: -
J gene: TRBJ1-2
V gene: TRBV10-3

CDR3 protein: CASTTRQSSGNTIYF
CDR3 DNA: TGTGCCAGCACCACAAGACAGTCCTCGGGAAACACCATATATTTT
clone size: many
D gene: -
J gene: TRBJ1-3
V gene: TRBV6-1

CDR3 protein: CSAPVQDNYGYTF
CDR3 DNA: TGCAGTGCCCCTGTTCAGGATAACTATGGCTACACCTTC
clone size: many
D gene: -
J gene: TRBJ1-2
V gene: TRBV20-1

CDR3 protein: CASSVGQLTDTQYF
CDR3 DNA: TGTGCCAGCAGCGTAGGACAACTCACAGATACGCAGTATTTT
clone size: -
D gene: -
J gene: TRBJ2-3
V gene: TRBV9

CDR3 protein: CASSPRRDSASHEQFF
CDR3 DNA: TGTGCCAGCTCACCACGGCGGGACTCAGCTAGCCATGAGCAGTTCTTC
clone size: -
D gene: -
J gene: TRBJ2-1
V gene: TRBV18

CDR3 protein: CASSLVPDNTGELFF
CDR3 DNA: TGCGCCAGCAGCTTGGTGCCGGATAACACCGGGGAGCTGTTTTTT
clone size: -
D gene: -
J gene: TRBJ2-2
V gene: TRBV5-1

CDR3 protein: CATSDSAGLLQEAQYF
CDR3 DNA: TGTGCCACCAGTGATTCCGCAGGATTACTCCAAGAGGCCCAGTACTTC
clone size: few
D gene: -
J gene: TRBJ2-5
V gene: TRBV24-1

CDR3 protein: CASGLVLGGDRGYEQYF
CDR3 DNA: TGTGCTAGTGGTTTGGTACTTGGGGGGGACAGGGGCTACGAGCAGTACTTC
clone size: many
D gene: TRBD1
J gene: TRBJ2-7
V gene: TRBV12-5

CDR3 protein: CASSRPKGTSGSTDTQYF
CDR3 DNA: TGTGCCAGTAGTAGACCTAAAGGGACTAGCGGCAGCACAGATACGCAGTATTTT
clone size: few
D gene: TRBD2
J gene: TRBJ2-3
V gene: TRBV19

CDR3 protein: CSVEGGRTSTDTQYF
CDR3 DNA: TGCAGCGTTGAAGGGGGGCGGACCAGCACAGATACGCAGTATTTT
clone size: many
D gene: -
J gene: TRBJ2-3
V gene: TRBV29-1

CDR3 protein: CASSYPGTGYEQYF
CDR3 DNA: TGTGCCAGCAGCTACCCCGGGACAGGGTACGAGCAGTACTTC
clone size: -
D gene: TRBD1
J gene: TRBJ2-7
V gene: TRBV28

CDR3 protein: CASSLNGFLTYAAAPEAFF
CDR3 DNA: TGCGCCAGCAGCTTGAACGGATTTCTGACCTACGCCGCGGCCCCTGAAGCTTTCTTT
clone size: many
D gene: -
J gene: TRBJ1-1
V gene: TRBV5-1

CDR3 protein: CANQPGLANTGELFF
CDR3 DNA: TGTGCCAACCAGCCGGGACTAGCGAACACCGGGGAGCTGTTTTTT
clone size: -
D gene: TRBD2
J gene: TRBJ2-2
V gene: TRBV7-7

CDR3 protein: CASSLGVRVNTEAFF
CDR3 DNA: TGTGCCAGCAGTTTGGGAGTCCGAGTGAACACTGAAGCTTTCTTT
clone size: many
D gene: -
J gene: TRBJ1-1
V gene: TRBV28

CDR3 protein: CASSLYQLVGGYTF
CDR3 DNA: TGTGCCAGCAGCCTGTACCAACTCGTGGGTGGCTACACCTTC
clone size: few
D gene: -
J gene: TRBJ1-2
V gene: TRBV5-1

CDR3 protein: CASTMREGRNEQFF
CDR3 DNA: TGCGCCAGCACTATGCGGGAGGGCCGCAATGAGCAGTTCTTC
clone size: many
D gene: TRBD2
J gene: TRBJ2-1
V gene: TRBV5-1

CDR3 protein: CASSQGMASGREGQFF
CDR3 DNA: TGTGCCAGCAGCCAAGGAATGGCTAGCGGGAGAGAGGGGCAGTTCTTC
clone size: -
D gene: TRBD2
J gene: TRBJ2-1
V gene: TRBV3-1

CDR3 protein: CASGRLAGTDTQYF
CDR3 DNA: TGTGCCAGCGGGCGGTTAGCGGGAACAGATACGCAGTATTTT
clone size: many
D gene: TRBD2
J gene: TRBJ2-3
V gene: TRBV12-3/TRBV12-4

CDR3 protein: CASSLASGRLPRLSEQFF
CDR3 DNA: TGCGCCAGCAGCTTGGCTAGCGGTCGCCTGCCGCGTTTAAGCGAGCAGTTCTTC
clone size: -
D gene: TRBD2
J gene: TRBJ2-1
V gene: TRBV5-1

CDR3 protein: CASSLERRPTYNEQFF
CDR3 DNA: TGTGCCAGCAGCTTGGAACGGCGACCCACCTACAATGAGCAGTTCTTC
clone size: many
D gene: -
J gene: TRBJ2-1
V gene: TRBV5-5

CDR3 protein: CATGTSTDTQYF
CDR3 DNA: TGTGCCACCGGAACTAGCACAGATACGCAGTATTTT
clone size: many
D gene: -
J gene: TRBJ2-3
V gene: TRBV24-1

CDR3 protein: CATSDLMGGEQYF
CDR3 DNA: TGTGCCACCAGTGATTTGATGGGAGGGGAGCAGTACTTC
clone size: many
D gene: TRBD2
J gene: TRBJ2-7
V gene: TRBV24-1

CDR3 protein: CASSSTRSPEAFF
CDR3 DNA: TGTGCCAGCAGCTCGACCCGGAGTCCTGAAGCTTTCTTT
clone size: -
D gene: -
J gene: TRBJ1-1
V gene: TRBV5-4

CDR3 protein: CATYYTSNYGYTF
CDR3 DNA: TGTGCCACCTATTACACCTCTAACTATGGCTACACCTTC
clone size: many
D gene: -
J gene: TRBJ1-2
V gene: TRBV28

CDR3 protein: CASSQDSRLGTF
CDR3 DNA: TGCGCCAGCAGCCAAGATTCCCGTTTAGGAACCTTC
clone size: -
D gene: -
J gene: TRBJ1-2
V gene: TRBV4-1

CDR3 protein: CASSHRVSIGTEAFF
CDR3 DNA: TGCGCCAGCAGCCACAGGGTTTCAATAGGAACTGAAGCTTTCTTT
clone size: few
D gene: -
J gene: TRBJ1-1
V gene: TRBV4-1

CDR3 protein: CASSDGAVFTYEQYF
CDR3 DNA: TGTGCCAGCAGTGACGGGGCCGTTTTCACCTACGAGCAGTACTTC
clone size: -
D gene: -
J gene: TRBJ2-7
V gene: TRBV6-1

CDR3 protein: CASSQVISRTSSRPNEQFF
CDR3 DNA: TGTGCCAGCAGCCAAGTAATTTCCCGGACTAGTTCCCGTCCCAATGAGCAGTTCTTC
clone size: few
D gene: TRBD2
J gene: TRBJ2-1
V gene: TRBV3-1

CDR3 protein: CASIPSSLYEQYF
CDR3 DNA: TGCGCCAGCATTCCCAGCTCCCTCTACGAGCAGTACTTC
clone size: few
D gene: -
J gene: TRBJ2-7
V gene: TRBV10-2

CDR3 protein: CASSLIFLARINYGYTF
CDR3 DNA: TGTGCCAGCAGTTTAATATTCTTGGCCAGAATTAACTATGGCTACACCTTC
clone size: -
D gene: -
J gene: TRBJ1-2
V gene: TRBV12-3/TRBV12-4

CDR3 protein: CSANNNGQINEQYF
CDR3 DNA: TGCAGTGCTAATAATAATGGACAGATCAACGAGCAGTACTTC
clone size: few
D gene: -
J gene: TRBJ2-7
V gene: TRBV20-1

CDR3 protein: CASSLGTGAYNEQFF
CDR3 DNA: TGTGCCAGCAGCTTGGGGACAGGGGCCTACAATGAGCAGTTCTTC
clone size: many
D gene: TRBD1
J gene: TRBJ2-1
V gene: TRBV5-1

CDR3 protein: CASSQRLANYNEQFF
CDR3 DNA: TGTGCCAGCAGCCAGAGACTAGCGAACTACAATGAGCAGTTCTTC
clone size: many
D gene: TRBD2
J gene: TRBJ2-1
V gene: TRBV3-1

CDR3 protein: CASTLYEQYF
CDR3 DNA: TGTGCCAGCACACTCTACGAGCAGTACTTC
clone size: many
D gene: -
J gene: TRBJ2-7
V gene: TRBV27

CDR3 protein: CASSPPTSGGTDTQYF
CDR3 DNA: TGTGCCAGCTCACCACCTACTAGCGGGGGCACAGATACGCAGTATTTT
clone size: many
D gene: TRBD2
J gene: TRBJ2-3
V gene: TRBV18

CDR3 protein: CASSLDRAGLAAIFANTGELFF
CDR3 DNA: TGTGCCAGCAGTTTAGACCGCGCGGGACTAGCGGCCATATTCGCGAACACCGGGGAGCTGTTTTTT
clone size: many
D gene: TRBD2
J gene: TRBJ2-2
V gene: TRBV12-3/TRBV12-4

CDR3 protein: CASSQRGGGYYEQYF
CDR3 DNA: TGCGCCAGCAGCCAAAGGGGAGGGGGGTACTACGAGCAGTACTTC
clone size: -
D gene: -
J gene: TRBJ2-7
V gene: TRBV4-1

CDR3 protein: CASSLAHGSKSYEQYF
CDR3 DNA: TGTGCCAGCAGCTTAGCCCACGGAAGCAAGTCCTACGAGCAGTACTTC
clone size: many
D gene: -
J gene: TRBJ2-7
V gene: TRBV7-9

CDR3 protein: CAISDTGGNTEAFF
CDR3 DNA: TGTGCCATCAGTGATACAGGGGGTAACACTGAAGCTTTCTTT
clone size: many
D gene: TRBD1
J gene: TRBJ1-1
V gene: TRBV10-3

CDR3 protein: CASSFFGTSSYEQYF
CDR3 DNA: TGCGCCAGCAGCTTTTTCGGGACTAGCTCCTACGAGCAGTACTTC
clone size: few
D gene: TRBD2
J gene: TRBJ2-7
V gene: TRBV5-1

CDR3 protein: CATGFGGTDTQYF
CDR3 DNA: TGTGCCACCGGATTTGGAGGGACAGATACGCAGTATTTT
clone size: many
D gene: -
J gene: TRBJ2-3
V gene: TRBV24-1

CDR3 protein: CSARDQGPKGAFF
CDR3 DNA: TGCAGTGCTAGAGATCAGGGCCCCAAGGGAGCTTTCTTT
clone size: -
D gene: -
J gene: TRBJ1-1
V gene: TRBV20-1

CDR3 protein: CASSGTGSFYEQYF
CDR3 DNA: TGTGCCAGCAGTGGCACAGGCTCATTCTACGAGCAGTACTTC
clone size: many
D gene: -
J gene: TRBJ2-7
V gene: TRBV2